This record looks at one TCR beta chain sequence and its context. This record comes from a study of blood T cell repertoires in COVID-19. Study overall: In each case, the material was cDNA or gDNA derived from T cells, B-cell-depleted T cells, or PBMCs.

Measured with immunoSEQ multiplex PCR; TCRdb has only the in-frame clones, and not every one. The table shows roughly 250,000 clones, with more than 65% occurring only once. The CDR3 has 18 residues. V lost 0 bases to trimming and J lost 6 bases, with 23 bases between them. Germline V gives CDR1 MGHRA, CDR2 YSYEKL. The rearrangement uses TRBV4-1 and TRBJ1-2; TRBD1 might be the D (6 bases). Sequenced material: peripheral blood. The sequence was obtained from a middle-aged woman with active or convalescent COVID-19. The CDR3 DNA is TGCGCCAGCAGCCAAGAAACTGGGACCAGGGGCCGACTTAATGGCTACACCTTC. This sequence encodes CASSQETGTRGRLNGYTF.